One and the same sample provided the 23 T cell receptor beta chains below, sequenced in a study of OX40 agonist ivuxolimab in advanced cancers. Method: immunoSEQ multiplex PCR; TCRdb's copy keeps in-frame clones and lacks some. The sample carries about 43,000 clones, 75% to 90% recorded once. The sample here was CD4+ or CD8+ T cells sorted from blood, taken in a trial of the OX40 agonist ivuxolimab. The receptors derive from an adult with an advanced solid tumor such as melanoma, head and neck, liver or kidney cancer.

This chain connects TRBV10-3 to TRBJ2-1, with TRBD2 matching over 13 bases. The V segment lost 3 bases and the J segment 10 bases; nucleotides outside the gene matches: 6. The CDR3 loop spans 15 amino acids. Germline lookup yields CDR1 ENHRY and CDR2 SYGVKD. The CDR3 sequence is CAISDTSGRAWEQFF. CDR3 nucleotide sequence: TGTGCCATCAGTGACACTAGCGGGAGGGCGTGGGAGCAGTTCTTC.

This sequence joins TRBV28 and TRBJ2-1, with 13 bases matching TRBD2. CDR1 MDHEN and CDR2 SYDVKM come from the germline V gene. V shed 5 bases, J shed 10 bases, and the junction held 8 bases outside the gene matches. The length of the CDR3 is 15 residues. This CDR3 reads CASSLGLAGTREQFF. The CDR3 bases are TGTGCCAGCAGTCTGGGACTAGCGGGGACTCGCGAGCAGTTCTTC.

The CDR3 region is CASSFPDRSMNTEAFF. DNA of the CDR3: TGTGCCAGCAGCTTTCCGGACAGATCGATGAACACTGAAGCTTTCTTT. The chain recombines TRBV4-2 with TRBJ1-1; possibly TRBD1 for D (6 bases). Between the trimmed V and J ends, which lost 5 bases and 0 bases, there was a span of 16 bases. The CDR3 spans 16 residues. Germline loops: CDR1 LGHNA, CDR2 YNFKEQ.

This chain joins TRBV5-8 and TRBJ2-2, with D uncertain. Trimming stripped 2 bases from V and 1 base from J, with 3 bases between. This CDR3 contains 13 residues. CDR1 SGHTS and CDR2 YDEGEE come from the germline V gene. The CDR3 is CASSFGNTGELFF. CDR3 coding DNA: TGTGCCAGCAGCTTCGGGAACACCGGGGAGCTGTTTTTT.

This chain joins TRBV6-4 and TRBJ1-3, with D unclear. The CDR3 loop spans 13 amino acids. V lost 5 bases to trimming and J lost 2 bases, with 7 bases between them. Germline V gene data show CDR1 as MRHNA and CDR2 as SNTAGT. The CDR3 is CASSLGAGNTIYF. The DNA for the CDR3 is TGTGCCAGCAGTTTAGGCGCTGGAAACACCATATATTTT.

The V gene is TRBV5-6, the J gene TRBJ2-7; TRBD1 matches at 7 bases. The CDR3 contains 16 residues. Trimming took 6 bases from V and 0 from J; bases not matched to a gene: 12. Germline V gene lookup returns CDR1 SGHDT and CDR2 YYEEEE. CDR3 in DNA: TGTGCCAGCACCGCTTGGGGGACAGCGAGCTCCTACGAGCAGTACTTC. Its translation is CASTAWGTASSYEQYF.

This clone was detected only a few times. The rearrangement links TRBV10-1 to TRBJ2-7; weak D call: TRBD2 (5 bases). The CDR3 runs to 13 residues. Per germline, CDR1 WNHNN and CDR2 SYGVQD (reference sequence). Trimming shortened V by 4 bases and J by 7 bases, and 14 bases separated the two germline ends. The CDR3 DNA sequence: TGCGCCAGCAGTGGGGTGTCGGGGAGTGAGCAGTACTTC. It yields the protein CASSGVSGSEQYF.

The CDR3 coding sequence is TGCGCCAGCAGCCAAGATGCAGGGAGGGGAAACGAGCAGTACTTC. Translated: CASSQDAGRGNEQYF. The chain has TRBV4-1 and TRBJ2-7; 7 bases map to TRBD2. Germline CDR1 and CDR2: MGHRA and YSYEKL. The CDR3 spans 15 residues. Trimming cost V 0 bases and J 5 bases; bases outside gene matches: 7.

The DNA of the CDR3 is TGTGCCAGCAGCTCCGCTGGGACAGACTATGGCTACACCTTC. It specifies CASSSAGTDYGYTF. This sequence joins TRBV7-6 and TRBJ1-2; 7 positions match TRBD1. Germline CDR1 and CDR2: SGHVS and FNYEAQ. V was clipped by 4 bases and J by 3 bases; unmatched bases: 5. The CDR3 spans 14 residues.

The chain recombines TRBV7-2 with TRBJ2-7; 11 bases agree with TRBD1. Germline V CDR1 and CDR2: SGHTA, FQGNSA. The ends lost 3 bases at V and 4 bases at J; junction bases unmatched: 5. The CDR3 consists of 15 residues. CDR3 sequence reads: CASSFGTGGGYEQYF. The CDR3 DNA sequence: TGTGCCAGCAGCTTCGGGACAGGGGGAGGTTACGAGCAGTACTTC.

CDR3: CSAMRVREQYF. CDR3 DNA sequence: TGCAGTGCTATGAGGGTGCGGGAGCAGTACTTC. The chain combines TRBV20-1 with TRBJ2-7, with D possibly matching TRBD2 (5 bases). V shed 4 bases and J shed 7 bases, with 11 bases lying between them. CDR3 size: 11 residues. Germline V lookup: CDR1 DFQATT, CDR2 SNEGSKA (reference sequence).

This clone came up a few times. The chain has TRBV6-4 and TRBJ2-1, with unresolved D. The CDR3 has 13 residues. V was trimmed by 4 bases and J by 5 bases, leaving 9 bases between them. Germline lookup yields CDR1 MRHNA and CDR2 SNTAGT. The CDR3, as DNA: TGTGCCAGCAGTGGTGAGCTCCACAATGAGCAGTTCTTC. Translating gives CASSGELHNEQFF.

This CDR3 reads CASSDLMGPFNEKLFF. The CDR3 bases are TGTGCCAGCAGTGACCTGATGGGGCCCTTTAATGAAAAACTGTTTTTT. The chain combines TRBV6-1 with TRBJ1-4; a weak D match, TRBD1 (5 bases). The germline gives CDR1 MNHNS, CDR2 SASEGT. The CDR3 covers 16 residues. Trimming took 3 bases from V and 4 from J, leaving 15 bases between them.

V usage is TRBV6-1 and J usage is TRBJ1-2; D is unresolved. Germline loops: CDR1 MNHNS, CDR2 SASEGT. The V end lost 0 bases, the J end lost 2 bases, and 7 bases lay between the germline ends. The CDR3 runs to 14 residues. The CDR3 is CASSEASGNYGYTF. In DNA, the CDR3 is TGTGCCAGCAGTGAAGCGTCAGGCAACTATGGCTACACCTTC.

This chain links TRBV5-4 with TRBJ1-4, with 7 positions matching TRBD1. V shed 4 bases, J shed 8 bases, and the junction held 5 bases outside the gene matches. Germline V gene data show CDR1 as SGHNT and CDR2 as YYREEE (reference sequence). The CDR3 extends over 13 amino acids. The CDR3 DNA reads TGTGCCAGCAGCCCAGGACAGGACGAAAAACTGTTTTTT. Translating it yields CASSPGQDEKLFF.

The V and J genes are TRBV18 and TRBJ1-1, with D tentatively TRBD1 (6 bases). The CDR3 loop spans 14 amino acids. V was shortened by 6 bases and J by 2 bases, with 13 bases between the two germline ends. Germline assignment: CDR1 KGHSH and CDR2 LQKENI. CDR3 DNA sequence: TGTGCCAGCTCCCGCGGACAGACTAACACTGAAGCTTTCTTT. This sequence encodes CASSRGQTNTEAFF.

The rearrangement links TRBV5-1 to TRBJ2-5; D is perhaps TRBD1 (5 bases). Gene TRBJ2-7 matches the end of the DNA better, so the J call may be wrong. This CDR3 spans 14 amino acids. Germline V gives CDR1 SGHRS, CDR2 YFSETQ. CDR3 in DNA: TGCGCCAGCAGTTTGATGGGGCAGGGCTACGAGCAGTACTTC. Translating it yields CASSLMGQGYEQYF.

This clone was detected only once. The chain has TRBV14 and TRBJ1-4, with D unresolved. CDR1 and CDR2 (germline): SGHDN, FVKESK. V was trimmed by 1 base and J by 7 bases, leaving 10 bases between them. The CDR3 has 14 amino acids. The CDR3 DNA sequence: TGTGCCAGCAGCCAAGTCACTGGGATTGAAAAACTGTTTTTT. Encoded protein: CASSQVTGIEKLFF.

This rearrangement joins TRBV27 to TRBJ1-2, with 8 bases identical to TRBD1. Unmatched junction bases numbered 6, after V lost 4 bases and J lost 2 bases. This CDR3 spans 15 amino acids. Germline CDR1 reads MNHEY; CDR2 reads SMNVEV (reference sequence). In nucleotides, the CDR3 is TGTGCCAGCAGTTCCTCCAGGACAGGGAACTATGGCTACACCTTC. It specifies CASSSSRTGNYGYTF.

V gene TRBV15 combines with J gene TRBJ1-4; D not resolved. The V end was cut by 6 bases, the J end by 0 bases, with 11 bases between. Germline lookup yields CDR1 LNHNV and CDR2 YYDKDF (reference sequence). The CDR3 runs 15 residues. The CDR3 sequence: CATRPYSATNEKLFF. The CDR3, as DNA: TGTGCCACCAGACCTTACAGCGCAACTAATGAAAAACTGTTTTTT.

About this clone: A read error may produce the germline difference seen at one junction end. The chain couples TRBV4-1 to TRBJ2-5; D unresolved. This CDR3 contains 12 residues. Germline V CDR1 and CDR2: MGHRA, YSYEKL. The CDR3 DNA sequence: TGTGCCAGCAGCCAAACATTAGAGACCCAGTACTTC. It translates to CASSQTLETQYF.

The chain combines TRBV10-2 with TRBJ2-1; the match to TRBD2 covers 8 bases. Germline V CDR1 and CDR2: WSHSY, SAAADI. V was pared by 6 bases and J by 5 bases, with 3 bases of the junction left unmatched. The CDR3 is 13 amino acids. CDR3 residues: CASRREGDNEQFF. In nucleotides, the CDR3 is TGCGCCAGCAGACGGGAGGGGGACAATGAGCAGTTCTTC.

The chain links TRBV18 to TRBJ2-4; a possible D gene is TRBD2 (5 bases). The CDR3 is 14 amino acids. CDR1 and CDR2 (germline): KGHSH, LQKENI. V lost 3 bases, J lost 8 bases, and 14 bases lay in between. CDR3 region: CASSPPLVRDIQYF. CDR3 DNA: TGTGCCAGCTCACCTCCTTTAGTGAGGGACATTCAGTACTTC.